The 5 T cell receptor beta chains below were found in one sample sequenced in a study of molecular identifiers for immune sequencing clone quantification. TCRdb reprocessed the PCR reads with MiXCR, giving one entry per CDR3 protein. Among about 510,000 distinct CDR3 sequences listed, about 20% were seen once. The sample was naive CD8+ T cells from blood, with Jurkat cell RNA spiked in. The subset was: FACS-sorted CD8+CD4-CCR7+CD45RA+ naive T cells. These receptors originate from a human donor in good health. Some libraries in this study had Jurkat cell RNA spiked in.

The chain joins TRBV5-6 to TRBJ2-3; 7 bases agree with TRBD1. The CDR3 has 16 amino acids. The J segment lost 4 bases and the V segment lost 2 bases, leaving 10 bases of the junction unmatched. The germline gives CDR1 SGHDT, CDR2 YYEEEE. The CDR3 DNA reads TGTGCCAGCAGCTTCCAAGACAGGGAATTTGCAGATACGCAGTATTTT. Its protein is CASSFQDREFADTQYF.

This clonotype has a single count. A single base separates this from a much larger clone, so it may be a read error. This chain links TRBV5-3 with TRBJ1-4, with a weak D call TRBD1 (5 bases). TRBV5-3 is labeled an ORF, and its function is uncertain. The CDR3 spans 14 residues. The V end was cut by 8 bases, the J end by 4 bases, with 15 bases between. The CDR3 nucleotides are TGTGCCAGCGGCAAGACAGAAGATAATGAAAAACTGTTTTTT. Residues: CASGKTEDNEKLFF.

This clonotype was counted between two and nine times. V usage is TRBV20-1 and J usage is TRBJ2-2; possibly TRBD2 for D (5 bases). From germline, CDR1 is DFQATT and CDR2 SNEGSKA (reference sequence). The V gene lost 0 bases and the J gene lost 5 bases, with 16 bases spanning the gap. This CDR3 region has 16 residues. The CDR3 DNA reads TGCAGTGCTAGAGATCACGAGGGAGAAACTACCGGGGAGCTGTTTTTT. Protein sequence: CSARDHEGETTGELFF.

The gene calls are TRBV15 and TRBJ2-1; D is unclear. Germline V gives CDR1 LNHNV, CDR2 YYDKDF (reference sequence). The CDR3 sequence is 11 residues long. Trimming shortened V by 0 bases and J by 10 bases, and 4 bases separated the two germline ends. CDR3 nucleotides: TGTGCCACCAGCAGAGACGGGGAGCAGTTCTTC. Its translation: CATSRDGEQFF.

As DNA, the CDR3 is TGTGCCAGCAGTTACTCTGACACCCTGGGGGACTACGAGCAGTACTTC. Translated, it gives CASSYSDTLGDYEQYF. V and J are TRBV6-2 or TRBV6-3 and TRBJ2-7; the D gene could be TRBD1 or TRBD2 (5 bases each). V lost 0 bases to trimming and J lost 3 bases, with 15 bases between them. This CDR3 has 16 amino acids. CDR1 is MNHEY, CDR2 SVGEGT, per germline.